The clone carrying this T cell receptor beta chain was recorded at least ten times. From the 5' RACE reads, TCRdb called clonotypes with MiXCR, one entry per CDR3 protein. This sample has 25,000 to 35,000 distinct CDR3 sequences, with roughly 15% found just once. Trimming took 3 bases from V and 3 from J; bases not matched to a gene: 7. Germline V gene sequence: CDR1 SGHDT, CDR2 YYEEEE. This CDR3 is built from 17 residues. These data are taken from a study of neurological immune-mediated disorders. This receptor was identified in a man in his 70s in good health. The chain is built from TRBV5-6 and TRBJ1-6, with TRBD1 matching over 9 bases. Sequenced: PBMCs. The CDR3 DNA follows: TGTGCCAGCAGCTACAGGACAGGGGCGAACTATAATTCACCCCTCCACTTT. Translating gives CASSYRTGANYNSPLHF.